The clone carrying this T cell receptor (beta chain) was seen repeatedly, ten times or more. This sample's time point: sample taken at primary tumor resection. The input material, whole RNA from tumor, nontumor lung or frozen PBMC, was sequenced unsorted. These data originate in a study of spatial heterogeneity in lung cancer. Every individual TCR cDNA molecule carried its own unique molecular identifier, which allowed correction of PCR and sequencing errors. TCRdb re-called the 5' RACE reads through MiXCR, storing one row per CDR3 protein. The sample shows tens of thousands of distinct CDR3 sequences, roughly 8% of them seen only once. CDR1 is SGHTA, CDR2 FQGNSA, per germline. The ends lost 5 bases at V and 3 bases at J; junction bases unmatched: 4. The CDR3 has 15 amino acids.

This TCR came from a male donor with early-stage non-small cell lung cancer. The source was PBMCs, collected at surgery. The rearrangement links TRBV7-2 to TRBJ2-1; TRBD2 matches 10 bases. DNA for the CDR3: TGTGCCAGCAGCGCCCTAGCGGGAGTCTACAATGAGCAGTTCTTC. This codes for CASSALAGVYNEQFF.